Sequencing of this T cell receptor (beta chain) was carried out in a study of CD8+ T cells in alopecia areata. General observations from the study: In patients, TCRs were shared less clearly than in mice, and HLA may possibly be involved.

It was cDNA, reverse transcribed from extracted RNA, that served as the sequencing template. Generated by immunoSEQ multiplex PCR, the TCRdb table keeps only in-frame clones and is missing some. Altogether about 200,000 clones are present, approximately 61% being singletons, with the ten largest covering approximately 0.5%. The ends were cut back, 6 bases at V and 2 bases at J, with 8 bases in the middle. This CDR3 has 14 residues. In germline, CDR1 is LGHNA, CDR2 YNFKEQ. As concerns this clone: The target antigen is unknown.

The sequence came from a human donor with alopecia areata. The sample consisted of CD4+ T cells sorted from blood, taken at week 0. The rearrangement uses TRBV4-2 and TRBJ2-6; a possible D gene is TRBD2 (7 bases). In DNA, the CDR3 is TGTGCCAGCAGAGGGGGGGCTGGGGCCAACGTCCTGACTTTC. Protein product: CASRGGAGANVLTF.